This T cell receptor beta chain emerged from a study of vaccination and CD4 T cells after COVID-19. With the Oncomine TCR Beta short-read assay, DNA from cultured CD4+ T cells was sequenced. MiXCR, run by TCRdb on the PCR reads, gives a single entry per CDR3 protein. The sample includes approximately 19,000 distinct CDR3 sequences, over 55% of them seen just once. In this sample, this clonotype turned up a few times. The antigen is unknown. CDR1 is MNHEY, CDR2 SMNVEV, per germline (reference sequence). This CDR3 region has 16 residues. Unmatched junction bases numbered 9, after V lost 5 bases and J lost 3 bases. The treatment here: approximately nine-day PBMC culture with coronavirus spike peptide pools or control peptides (ViraFEST assay).

This sequence originates from a human donor who had recovered from COVID-19. The sample here was CD4+ T cells from blood, cultured in vitro, taken after SARS-CoV-2 vaccination. The chain employs TRBV27 and TRBJ2-7, with 11 bases matching TRBD1. The CDR3 DNA follows: TGTGCCAGCAGTCGGACAGGGACAGGGGGACGCTACGAGCAGTACTTC. It is translated as CASSRTGTGGRYEQYF.